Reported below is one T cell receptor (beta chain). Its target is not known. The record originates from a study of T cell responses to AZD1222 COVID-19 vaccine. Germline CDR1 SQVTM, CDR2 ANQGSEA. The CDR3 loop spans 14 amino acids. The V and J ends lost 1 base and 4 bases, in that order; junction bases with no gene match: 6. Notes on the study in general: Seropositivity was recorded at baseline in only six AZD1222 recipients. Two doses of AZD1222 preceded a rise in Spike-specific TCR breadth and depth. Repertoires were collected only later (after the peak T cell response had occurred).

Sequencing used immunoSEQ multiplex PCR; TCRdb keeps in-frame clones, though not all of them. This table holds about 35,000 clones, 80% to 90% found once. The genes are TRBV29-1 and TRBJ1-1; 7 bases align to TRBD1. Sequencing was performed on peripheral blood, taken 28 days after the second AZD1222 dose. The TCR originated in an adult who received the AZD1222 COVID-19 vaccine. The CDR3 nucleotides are TGCAGCGTTGAAGTCTCACAGGGGAGCACTGAAGCTTTCTTT. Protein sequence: CSVEVSQGSTEAFF.